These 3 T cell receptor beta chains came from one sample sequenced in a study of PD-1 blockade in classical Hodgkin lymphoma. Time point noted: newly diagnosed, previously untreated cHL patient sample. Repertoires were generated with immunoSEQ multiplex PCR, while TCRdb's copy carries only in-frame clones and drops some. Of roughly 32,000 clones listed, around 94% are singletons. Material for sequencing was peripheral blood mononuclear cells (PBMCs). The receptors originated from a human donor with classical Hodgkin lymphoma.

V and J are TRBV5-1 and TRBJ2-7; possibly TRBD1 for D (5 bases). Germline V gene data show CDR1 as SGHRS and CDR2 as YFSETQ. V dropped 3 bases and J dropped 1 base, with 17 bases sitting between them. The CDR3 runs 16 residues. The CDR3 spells CASSSFFGRASYEQYF. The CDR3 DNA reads TGCGCCAGCAGCTCGTTCTTCGGCAGGGCTTCCTACGAGCAGTACTTC. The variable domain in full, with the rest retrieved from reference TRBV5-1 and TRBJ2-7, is KAGVTQTPRYLIKTRGQQVTLSCSPISGHRSVSWYQQTPGQGLQFLFEYFSETQRNKGNFPGRFSGRQFSNSRSEMNVSTLELGDSALYLCASSSFFGRASYEQYFGPGTRLTVT.

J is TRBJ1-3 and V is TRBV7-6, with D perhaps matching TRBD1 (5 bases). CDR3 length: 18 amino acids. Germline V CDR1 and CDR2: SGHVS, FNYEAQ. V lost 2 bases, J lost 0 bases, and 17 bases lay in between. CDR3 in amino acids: CASSLSASGGDSGNTIYF. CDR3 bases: TGTGCCAGCAGCTTATCAGCGTCTGGAGGGGACTCTGGAAACACCATATATTTT.

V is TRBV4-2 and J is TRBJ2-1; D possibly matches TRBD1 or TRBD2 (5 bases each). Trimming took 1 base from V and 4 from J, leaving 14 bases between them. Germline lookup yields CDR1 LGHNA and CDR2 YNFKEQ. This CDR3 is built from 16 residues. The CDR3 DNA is TGTGCCAGCAGCCAAGGGGACCCAACGAGGTACAATGAGCAGTTCTTC. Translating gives CASSQGDPTRYNEQFF.